The clone carrying this T cell receptor (beta chain) was observed a few times. This record belongs to a study of blood T cells in healthy people across ages. Primers used in a second PCR of roughly 6 to 11 cycles were a sample-barcoded 5' primer and a J-beta primer mix. Unique molecular identifiers of 12 random nucleotides labeled each cDNA. TCRdb redid the calling of the 5' RACE reads with MiXCR, one entry per CDR3 protein. The sample holds some 900,000 distinct CDR3 sequences, around 48% seen once. The CDR3 spans 15 residues. With V trimmed by 5 bases and J by 7 bases, 7 bases remained unmatched. The V gene's germline CDR1 is MNHEY and CDR2 SVGAGI.

The sequencing sample was made of blood. This sequence joins TRBV6-5 and TRBJ2-1; 11 nucleotides match TRBD1. This receptor was identified in a man aged 30-40 years in good health. The CDR3 sequence: CASSAGQGVVNEQFF. The CDR3, as DNA: TGTGCCAGCAGTGCGGGACAGGGGGTCGTGAATGAGCAGTTCTTC.